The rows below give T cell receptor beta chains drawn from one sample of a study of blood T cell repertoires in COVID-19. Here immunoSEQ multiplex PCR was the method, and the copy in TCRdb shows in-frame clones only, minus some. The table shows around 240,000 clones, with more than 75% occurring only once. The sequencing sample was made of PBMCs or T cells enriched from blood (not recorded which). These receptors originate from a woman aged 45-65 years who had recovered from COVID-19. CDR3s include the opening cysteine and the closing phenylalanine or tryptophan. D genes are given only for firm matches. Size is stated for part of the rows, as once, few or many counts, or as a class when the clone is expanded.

CDR3nt: TGTGCCAGCGGGGTGGGGCGCAGGAGTTACAATGAGCAGTTCTTC
CDR3aa: CASGVGRRSYNEQFF
j_gene: TRBJ2-1
abundance: NA
v_gene: TRBV11-3
d_gene: NA

CDR3nt: TGTGCCAGCAGGGAACCAGGGGGCGGTTACTATGGCTACACCTTC
CDR3aa: CASREPGGGYYGYTF
j_gene: TRBJ1-2
abundance: NA
v_gene: TRBV11-2
d_gene: TRBD1

CDR3nt: TGCGCCAGCAGCCAAGGACAGTCATACTATGGCTACACCTTC
CDR3aa: CASSQGQSYYGYTF
j_gene: TRBJ1-2
abundance: once
v_gene: TRBV4-1
d_gene: NA

CDR3nt: TGTGCCAGCAGAAGGGGGACGGTCTCCTACGAGCAGTACTTC
CDR3aa: CASRRGTVSYEQYF
j_gene: TRBJ2-7
abundance: once
v_gene: TRBV6-5
d_gene: NA

CDR3nt: TGCAGTGCTAGTGTGGGACAGGGTTTCCACGAGCAGTACTTC
CDR3aa: CSASVGQGFHEQYF
j_gene: TRBJ2-7
abundance: NA
v_gene: TRBV20-1
d_gene: TRBD1

CDR3nt: TGTGCCAGCAGCTTATTGGCTAGCGGCACAGATACGCAGTATTTT
CDR3aa: CASSLLASGTDTQYF
j_gene: TRBJ2-3
abundance: NA
v_gene: TRBV7-3
d_gene: NA

CDR3nt: TGTGCCAGCTCACCGACAGACTATAATTCACCCCTCCACTTT
CDR3aa: CASSPTDYNSPLHF
j_gene: TRBJ1-6
abundance: few
v_gene: TRBV18
d_gene: NA

CDR3nt: TGTGCCAGCAGTGAATTGGGACTAGCGGTACGAGGGGATACGCAGTATTTT
CDR3aa: CASSELGLAVRGDTQYF
j_gene: TRBJ2-3
abundance: NA
v_gene: TRBV25-1
d_gene: TRBD2

CDR3nt: TGTGCCAGCAGCTTGGGTGGCGGGTTCACAGATACGCAGTATTTT
CDR3aa: CASSLGGGFTDTQYF
j_gene: TRBJ2-3
abundance: few
v_gene: TRBV5-5
d_gene: NA

CDR3nt: TGTGCCAGCAGCGGCTTACAGGGAGCTACGCAGTATTTT
CDR3aa: CASSGLQGATQYF
j_gene: TRBJ2-3
abundance: NA
v_gene: TRBV12-3/TRBV12-4
d_gene: NA

CDR3nt: TGTGCCAGCAGCCTTACTAGCGGTGAGCAGTTCTTC
CDR3aa: CASSLTSGEQFF
j_gene: TRBJ2-1
abundance: NA
v_gene: TRBV7-9
d_gene: TRBD2

CDR3nt: TGCGCCAGCAGCATTCCACCGGGACAGGGGGTACGACGTGGTGAAGCTTTCTTT
CDR3aa: CASSIPPGQGVRRGEAFF
j_gene: TRBJ1-1
abundance: NA
v_gene: TRBV5-1
d_gene: TRBD1

CDR3nt: TGTGCCAGCAGTTTCCGAGGGCCGGTTTCCTACAATGAGCAGTTCTTC
CDR3aa: CASSFRGPVSYNEQFF
j_gene: TRBJ2-1
abundance: NA
v_gene: TRBV28
d_gene: NA

CDR3nt: TGCGCCAGCAGCCAATCCCCCGTACAGGGGGCGAACCAGCCCCAGCATTTT
CDR3aa: CASSQSPVQGANQPQHF
j_gene: TRBJ1-5
abundance: NA
v_gene: TRBV4-1
d_gene: TRBD1

CDR3nt: TGTGCCAGCAGCCTGGGACTAGCGGGGGGCACCGGGGAGCTGTTTTTT
CDR3aa: CASSLGLAGGTGELFF
j_gene: TRBJ2-2
abundance: NA
v_gene: TRBV5-6
d_gene: TRBD2

CDR3nt: TGTGCCAGCAGTTACTCGAGACAGAAGTCCTACGAGCAGTACTTC
CDR3aa: CASSYSRQKSYEQYF
j_gene: TRBJ2-7
abundance: NA
v_gene: TRBV6-2/TRBV6-3
d_gene: NA

CDR3nt: TGTGCCAGCAGCAAAAGACCGGGACAGCAAGAGACCCAGTACTTC
CDR3aa: CASSKRPGQQETQYF
j_gene: TRBJ2-5
abundance: NA
v_gene: TRBV9
d_gene: TRBD1

CDR3nt: TGTGCCAGCAGCTTAGCGCGGGATCTGGGAGGCTACACCTTC
CDR3aa: CASSLARDLGGYTF
j_gene: TRBJ1-2
abundance: NA
v_gene: TRBV7-6
d_gene: NA

CDR3nt: TGTGCCAGCAGCGCCATTCAGGGGTCGGGCTATGGCTACACCTTC
CDR3aa: CASSAIQGSGYGYTF
j_gene: TRBJ1-2
abundance: few
v_gene: TRBV7-9
d_gene: NA

CDR3nt: TGCGCCAGCAGCCCCGGGACACCTTCCTACGAGCAGTACTTC
CDR3aa: CASSPGTPSYEQYF
j_gene: TRBJ2-7
abundance: NA
v_gene: TRBV5-1
d_gene: NA

CDR3nt: TGTGCCACCAGCCCCCCGGGTAGCGGGAAGTATGAGCAGTTCTTC
CDR3aa: CATSPPGSGKYEQFF
j_gene: TRBJ2-1
abundance: NA
v_gene: TRBV15
d_gene: TRBD2

CDR3nt: TGTGCCAGTAGTATAAGACAGGGTGAAAAACTGTTTTTT
CDR3aa: CASSIRQGEKLFF
j_gene: TRBJ1-4
abundance: NA
v_gene: TRBV19
d_gene: TRBD1

CDR3nt: TGCGCCAGCAGCCGGACTAGCGGGGGCAGTCGTGGAAATGAGCAGTTCTTC
CDR3aa: CASSRTSGGSRGNEQFF
j_gene: TRBJ2-1
abundance: once
v_gene: TRBV10-1
d_gene: TRBD2

CDR3nt: TGTGCCAGCAGCTTAGTAGCAGGGGTCGGAGTTGAGCAGTTCTTC
CDR3aa: CASSLVAGVGVEQFF
j_gene: TRBJ2-1
abundance: NA
v_gene: TRBV11-3
d_gene: NA

CDR3nt: TGTGCCAGCAGTTCCCCTTACCAGCGTAATGAAAAACTGTTTTTT
CDR3aa: CASSSPYQRNEKLFF
j_gene: TRBJ1-4
abundance: NA
v_gene: TRBV7-9
d_gene: NA

CDR3nt: TGTGCCAGCTCACCAGCCCGGGACAGCCTGGGAGGAGAGCAGTACTTC
CDR3aa: CASSPARDSLGGEQYF
j_gene: TRBJ2-7
abundance: NA
v_gene: TRBV18
d_gene: NA

CDR3nt: TGTGCCAGCAGCCCGGACAGGGGGAGGTACGAGCAGTACTTC
CDR3aa: CASSPDRGRYEQYF
j_gene: TRBJ2-7
abundance: NA
v_gene: TRBV5-6
d_gene: TRBD1

CDR3nt: TGTGCCAGCACCGGACAGCTATTATTCTACAATGAGCAGTTCTTC
CDR3aa: CASTGQLLFYNEQFF
j_gene: TRBJ2-1
abundance: NA
v_gene: TRBV28
d_gene: NA

CDR3nt: TGTGCCAGCAGCCAAGATGCTGTGGGCTGGACAGGGCAGTACGAGCAGTACTTC
CDR3aa: CASSQDAVGWTGQYEQYF
j_gene: TRBJ2-7
abundance: NA
v_gene: TRBV4-2
d_gene: TRBD1

CDR3nt: TGTGCCAGCAGTTTACCGGGAAGGGGGAATGAGCAGTTCTTC
CDR3aa: CASSLPGRGNEQFF
j_gene: TRBJ2-1
abundance: NA
v_gene: TRBV28
d_gene: NA

CDR3nt: TGTGCCAGCAGTGACCCGAGGACAGGGGGGTCCTATGGCTACACCTTC
CDR3aa: CASSDPRTGGSYGYTF
j_gene: TRBJ1-2
abundance: NA
v_gene: TRBV25-1
d_gene: TRBD1

CDR3nt: TGTGCCAGCTTGACTAGCGGGGGGTGGGAGACCCAGTACTTC
CDR3aa: CASLTSGGWETQYF
j_gene: TRBJ2-5
abundance: NA
v_gene: TRBV2
d_gene: TRBD2

CDR3nt: TGCGCCAGCAGCTTGTCGGCTTCAGGGTACACTGAAGCTTTCTTT
CDR3aa: CASSLSASGYTEAFF
j_gene: TRBJ1-1
abundance: NA
v_gene: TRBV5-1
d_gene: NA

CDR3nt: TGTGCCAGCAGCGTAGAATGGGACACACGCGGGGAGCAGTACTTC
CDR3aa: CASSVEWDTRGEQYF
j_gene: TRBJ2-7
abundance: NA
v_gene: TRBV9
d_gene: NA

CDR3nt: TGTGCCAGCAGTTACCCGGGGTTTGGCACTGAAGCTTTCTTT
CDR3aa: CASSYPGFGTEAFF
j_gene: TRBJ1-1
abundance: NA
v_gene: TRBV6-5
d_gene: NA

CDR3nt: TGTGCCAGCAGTTTATCTAGTAGGGGGCTTTCACCCCTCCACTTT
CDR3aa: CASSLSSRGLSPLHF
j_gene: TRBJ1-6
abundance: once
v_gene: TRBV28
d_gene: TRBD1

CDR3nt: TGCGCCAGCAGCCAAGACCCCGGGTCCTATGGCTACACCTTC
CDR3aa: CASSQDPGSYGYTF
j_gene: TRBJ1-2
abundance: NA
v_gene: TRBV4-1
d_gene: NA

CDR3nt: TGTGCCAGCAGCTTAGTGGCAGGGACCTACAATGAGCAGTTCTTC
CDR3aa: CASSLVAGTYNEQFF
j_gene: TRBJ2-1
abundance: NA
v_gene: TRBV11-2
d_gene: NA

CDR3nt: TGTGCCAGCAGCGTAGTAGGGACAGCTGGGGCCGGGGAGCTGTTTTTT
CDR3aa: CASSVVGTAGAGELFF
j_gene: TRBJ2-2
abundance: NA
v_gene: TRBV9
d_gene: TRBD1

CDR3nt: TGTGCCACCGCGGCGGGCTTGACTGAAGCTTTCTTT
CDR3aa: CATAAGLTEAFF
j_gene: TRBJ1-1
abundance: NA
v_gene: TRBV6-5
d_gene: NA

CDR3nt: TGTGCCTGGAGTTCCGGGACACTCACTGAAGCTTTCTTT
CDR3aa: CAWSSGTLTEAFF
j_gene: TRBJ1-1
abundance: NA
v_gene: TRBV30
d_gene: NA